The rows below give T cell receptor beta chains drawn from one sample of a study of blood T cell repertoires in COVID-19. Using immunoSEQ multiplex PCR, the repertoire was profiled, and TCRdb retains in-frame clones only, with some absent. Altogether about 280,000 clones are present, less than 85% being singletons, with the ten largest covering about 2.7%. Sample: PBMCs or T cells enriched from blood (not recorded which). The receptors stem from a woman aged 50 to 65 who had recovered from COVID-19. Each CDR3 is given with its conserved first and last residue. The order of the fields is J gene, clone size, V gene, D gene, CDR3 DNA, CDR3 protein. D genes are given only for firm matches. Part of the rows lack a size; the others show once, few, many or a class for expanded clones.

j_gene: TRBJ2-7; abundance: once; v_gene: TRBV27; d_gene: TRBD2; CDR3nt: TGTGCCAGCAGGGACGGACTAGGTTACGAGCAGTACTTC; CDR3aa: CASRDGLGYEQYF
j_gene: TRBJ1-5; abundance: NA; v_gene: TRBV6-6; d_gene: TRBD1; CDR3nt: TGTGCCAGCAGGTCAGGGGGCACTTATAGCAATCAGCCCCAGCATTTT; CDR3aa: CASRSGGTYSNQPQHF
j_gene: TRBJ1-3; abundance: few; v_gene: TRBV7-2; d_gene: TRBD1; CDR3nt: TGTGCCAGCAGCCTGGCAGGGGGTTCCACTGGAAACACCATATATTTT; CDR3aa: CASSLAGGSTGNTIYF
j_gene: TRBJ1-1; abundance: few; v_gene: TRBV18; d_gene: NA; CDR3nt: TGTGCCAGCTCACCCCCATTGGGGGGAGCTGAAGCTTTCTTT; CDR3aa: CASSPPLGGAEAFF
j_gene: TRBJ2-2; abundance: NA; v_gene: TRBV11-2; d_gene: NA; CDR3nt: TGTGCCAGCAGCTTAACGGGCAGGGTATATACCGGGGAGCTGTTTTTT; CDR3aa: CASSLTGRVYTGELFF
j_gene: TRBJ2-1; abundance: NA; v_gene: TRBV19; d_gene: NA; CDR3nt: TGTGCCAGTAGTATTCGGAGCGAGATCTACAATGAGCAGTTCTTC; CDR3aa: CASSIRSEIYNEQFF
j_gene: TRBJ1-4; abundance: NA; v_gene: TRBV28; d_gene: TRBD1; CDR3nt: TGTGCCAGCAGAGGGGGCGCTGTTTTGACTAATGAAAAACTGTTTTTT; CDR3aa: CASRGGAVLTNEKLFF
j_gene: TRBJ1-3; abundance: NA; v_gene: TRBV7-9; d_gene: NA; CDR3nt: TGTGCCAGCAGCTTACGGAGTTCCGTCTCTGGAAACACCATATATTTT; CDR3aa: CASSLRSSVSGNTIYF
j_gene: TRBJ2-7; abundance: once; v_gene: TRBV9; d_gene: NA; CDR3nt: TGTGCCAGCAGCGTTACTACCAGCTCCTACGAGCAGTACTTC; CDR3aa: CASSVTTSSYEQYF
j_gene: TRBJ1-5; abundance: NA; v_gene: TRBV16; d_gene: NA; CDR3nt: TGTGCCAGCAGCCAGCACAGAAGCAATCAGCCCCAGCATTTT; CDR3aa: CASSQHRSNQPQHF
j_gene: TRBJ1-5; abundance: few; v_gene: TRBV2; d_gene: TRBD1; CDR3nt: TGTGCCAGCAGGAGTTCAGGGGGCCGTCAGCCCCAGCATTTT; CDR3aa: CASRSSGGRQPQHF
j_gene: TRBJ1-4; abundance: NA; v_gene: TRBV18; d_gene: TRBD1; CDR3nt: TGTGCCAGCTCACTTACGACAGGGGATGAAAAACTGTTTTTT; CDR3aa: CASSLTTGDEKLFF
j_gene: TRBJ1-1; abundance: NA; v_gene: TRBV5-6; d_gene: NA; CDR3nt: TGTGCCAGCAGCCCCCTTGCGGGGGAAGCTTTCTTT; CDR3aa: CASSPLAGEAFF
j_gene: TRBJ2-3; abundance: NA; v_gene: TRBV5-6; d_gene: NA; CDR3nt: TGTGCCAGCAGCCGAACTGGAGGAGATACGCAGTATTTT; CDR3aa: CASSRTGGDTQYF
j_gene: TRBJ1-6; abundance: NA; v_gene: TRBV19; d_gene: NA; CDR3nt: TGTGCCAGTAGTCCCCGCAGCTCCTATAATTCACCCCTCCACTTT; CDR3aa: CASSPRSSYNSPLHF
j_gene: TRBJ2-3; abundance: once; v_gene: TRBV6-5; d_gene: NA; CDR3nt: TGTGCCAGCAGTACCTTGGCGGGGCGGAAAGATACGCAGTATTTT; CDR3aa: CASSTLAGRKDTQYF
j_gene: TRBJ1-2; abundance: NA; v_gene: TRBV25-1; d_gene: NA; CDR3nt: TGTGCCAGCCTCCCCCGGGGTCGGTCGGCTGGCTACACCTTC; CDR3aa: CASLPRGRSAGYTF
j_gene: TRBJ1-2; abundance: NA; v_gene: TRBV7-2; d_gene: NA; CDR3nt: TGTGCCAGCAGCTTATTCGGGGAGAGAGGCTACACCTTC; CDR3aa: CASSLFGERGYTF
j_gene: TRBJ1-6; abundance: NA; v_gene: TRBV19; d_gene: TRBD1; CDR3nt: TGTGCCAGTAGTATAGGCTCAGGGGGCAGTTCACCCCTCCACTTT; CDR3aa: CASSIGSGGSSPLHF
j_gene: TRBJ1-5; abundance: NA; v_gene: TRBV5-6; d_gene: TRBD1; CDR3nt: TGTGCCAGCAGCGCCTCAGGGGGCAGTCAGCCCCAGCATTTT; CDR3aa: CASSASGGSQPQHF
j_gene: TRBJ1-1; abundance: NA; v_gene: TRBV20-1; d_gene: NA; CDR3nt: TGCAGTGCATCGCGGGCCTCCGAAGCTTTCTTT; CDR3aa: CSASRASEAFF
j_gene: TRBJ1-2; abundance: NA; v_gene: TRBV24-1; d_gene: NA; CDR3nt: TGTGCCACCAGGGTAACAGGTTTGCCGTCCTATGGCTACACCTTC; CDR3aa: CATRVTGLPSYGYTF
j_gene: TRBJ2-2; abundance: NA; v_gene: TRBV13; d_gene: TRBD2; CDR3nt: TGTGCCAGCAGCGGAAGTAGCGGGAGCTCAGCCGGGGAGCTGTTTTTT; CDR3aa: CASSGSSGSSAGELFF
j_gene: TRBJ1-2; abundance: NA; v_gene: TRBV28; d_gene: TRBD1; CDR3nt: TGTGCCAGCAGTTTTGTTTCAGGGGGAGTTGGCTACACCTTC; CDR3aa: CASSFVSGGVGYTF
j_gene: TRBJ2-3; abundance: NA; v_gene: TRBV5-1; d_gene: TRBD2; CDR3nt: TGCGCCAGCAGAAGCGGGACGGCAGATACGCAGTATTTT; CDR3aa: CASRSGTADTQYF
j_gene: TRBJ2-3; abundance: NA; v_gene: TRBV5-1; d_gene: NA; CDR3nt: TGCGCCAGCAGCTTGGGGTCCGGGTGGGGAGCTGATACGCAGTATTTT; CDR3aa: CASSLGSGWGADTQYF
j_gene: TRBJ2-6; abundance: NA; v_gene: TRBV2; d_gene: TRBD1; CDR3nt: TGTGCCAGCAGATCCACAGGGGTTAACTCTGGGGCCAACGTCCTGACTTTC; CDR3aa: CASRSTGVNSGANVLTF
j_gene: TRBJ1-1; abundance: NA; v_gene: TRBV5-1; d_gene: NA; CDR3nt: TGCGCCAGCAGAATATACTCACAGGGGAACACTGAAGCTTTCTTT; CDR3aa: CASRIYSQGNTEAFF
j_gene: TRBJ2-7; abundance: NA; v_gene: TRBV28; d_gene: NA; CDR3nt: TGTGCCAAAAAACAGGGTTCCCACGAGCAGTACTTC; CDR3aa: CAKKQGSHEQYF